These 11 T cell receptor beta chains share one sample of origin, sequenced in a study of T cells after posttransplantation cyclophosphamide (TCRdb year 2016). Preparation of the library involved the immunoSEQ multiplex PCR assay. Drawn from immuneACCESS, this table holds only the in-frame rearrangements with V and J called that TCRdb kept. Clones are partly lost; checked studies trace under half to an unresolved V gene and leave the rest unexplained. The sample table lists about 21,000 clones, around 85% of them with a count of one. The ten largest account for roughly 2.1% of the sample. The control cohort was approximately ten patients given myeloablative marrow transplants with methotrexate plus a calcineurin inhibitor, sampled 1 year after transplant. Sequenced material: PBMCs, taken around 53 weeks after allogeneic stem cell transplant with calcineurin inhibitor and methotrexate. These receptors were taken from a female patient in her thirties or forties who received an allogeneic stem cell transplant from an unrelated donor, was CMV-positive, and had acute and chronic GVHD. Following a transplant, some T lymphocytes may have been derived from the graft donor.

The chain joins TRBV28 to TRBJ1-1; D call uncertain. Germline CDR1 MDHEN, CDR2 SYDVKM. This CDR3 contains 13 residues. Deletions cut 2 bases from V and 0 bases from J, with 4 bases between. CDR3 amino acids: CASSLTLNTEAFF. The CDR3, as DNA: TGTGCCAGCAGTTTAACACTGAACACTGAAGCTTTCTTT.

This clone was recorded once. This chain uses TRBV2 with TRBJ2-7; TRBD2 is a possible D gene (5 bases). The CDR3 has 12 residues. CDR1 and CDR2 from the germline V gene are SNHLY and FYNNEI. Between the trimmed V and J ends, which lost 5 bases and 4 bases, there was a span of 9 bases. CDR3 amino acids: CASSRREYEQYF. CDR3 coding DNA: TGTGCCAGCAGTAGAAGGGAGTACGAGCAGTACTTC.

This chain joins TRBV6-5 and TRBJ1-4; the match to TRBD1 covers 7 bases. Germline V gene sequence: CDR1 MNHEY, CDR2 SVGAGI. The CDR3 covers 13 residues. The trim removed 4 bases at V and 12 bases at J, leaving 8 bases unmatched. CDR3 DNA sequence: TGTGCCAGCAGTTGGGTAGAGGGGGCTGAACTGTTTTTT. Protein: CASSWVEGAELFF.

The table lists this clone with a few counts. CDR3 loop: CATSRKGDVAEAFF. The CDR3 nucleotides are TGTGCCACCAGCAGAAAGGGGGACGTCGCTGAAGCTTTCTTT. V gene TRBV15 combines with J gene TRBJ1-1; D is possibly TRBD1 (6 bases). Germline V lookup: CDR1 LNHNV, CDR2 YYDKDF (reference sequence). The V end lost 2 bases, the J end lost 6 bases, and 13 bases lay between the germline ends. This CDR3 region has 14 residues.

V gene TRBV4-3 combines with J gene TRBJ2-1; D is perhaps TRBD2 (5 bases). The CDR3 runs 15 residues. CDR1 and CDR2 (germline): LGHNA, YSLEER. Trimming removed 0 bases at V and 6 bases at J, with 12 bases between. The CDR3 DNA reads as TGCGCCAGCAGCCAAGAACGTCGGGAAAGCAATGAGCAGTTCTTC. Its protein is CASSQERRESNEQFF.

For this clone: The junction differs from germline at one of its ends, possibly a read error. CDR3 sequence: CSASTGLYSAF. CDR3 coding DNA: TGCAGTGCCTCGACCGGGCTTTATAGCGCCTTC. The rearrangement links TRBV20-1 to TRBJ2-7; the D gene is possibly TRBD2 (5 bases). Germline V CDR1 and CDR2: DFQATT, SNEGSKA (reference sequence). This CDR3 has 11 amino acids.

V gene TRBV15 combines with J gene TRBJ2-4, with a weak D call TRBD2 (6 bases). V lost 0 bases, J lost 5 bases, and 11 bases lay in between. The CDR3 runs to 15 residues. Germline V gene lookup returns CDR1 LNHNV and CDR2 YYDKDF (reference sequence). This CDR3 reads CATSRDGGSQNIQYF. The DNA of the CDR3 is TGTGCCACCAGCAGAGATGGAGGGTCCCAAAACATTCAGTACTTC.

CDR3 nucleotides: TGTGCCAGCAGGGTACCCGGGACAGGGGTAGGTGGCTACACCTTC. Amino acid sequence: CASRVPGTGVGGYTF. This rearrangement joins TRBV28 to TRBJ1-2; 10 bases align to TRBD1. CDR3 length: 15 residues. The V gene end was trimmed by 6 bases and the J gene end by 7 bases; junction bases not matched to a gene: 11. Germline V lookup: CDR1 MDHEN, CDR2 SYDVKM.

V usage is TRBV6-6 and J usage is TRBJ2-3; 9 bases map to TRBD2. V lost 5 bases and J lost 4; bases outside the gene matches: 10. CDR1 is MNHNY and CDR2 is SVGAGI in the germline V gene (reference sequence). This CDR3 spans 16 amino acids. This CDR3 reads CASSGGGSGRSDTQYF. The DNA of the CDR3 is TGTGCCAGCAGTGGGGGGGGAAGCGGGAGGTCAGATACGCAGTATTTT.

This chain joins TRBV18 and TRBJ2-3; 7 nucleotides line up with TRBD1. This CDR3 has 15 residues. V was pared by 3 bases and J by 5 bases, with 8 bases of the junction left unmatched. Per germline, CDR1 KGHSH and CDR2 LQKENI. CDR3 nucleotides: TGTGCCAGCTCACCGAACAGGGGCGGACAAGATACGCAGTATTTT. Its translation: CASSPNRGGQDTQYF.

The DNA for the CDR3 is TGCAGTGCCAGGACAGTCTATGGCTACACCTTC. It yields the protein CSARTVYGYTF. The V gene is TRBV20-1, the J gene TRBJ1-2; tentatively, D is TRBD1 (6 bases). V was pared by 6 bases and J by 4 bases, with 9 bases between. This CDR3 region has 11 residues. Germline values: CDR1 DFQATT, CDR2 SNEGSKA (reference sequence).